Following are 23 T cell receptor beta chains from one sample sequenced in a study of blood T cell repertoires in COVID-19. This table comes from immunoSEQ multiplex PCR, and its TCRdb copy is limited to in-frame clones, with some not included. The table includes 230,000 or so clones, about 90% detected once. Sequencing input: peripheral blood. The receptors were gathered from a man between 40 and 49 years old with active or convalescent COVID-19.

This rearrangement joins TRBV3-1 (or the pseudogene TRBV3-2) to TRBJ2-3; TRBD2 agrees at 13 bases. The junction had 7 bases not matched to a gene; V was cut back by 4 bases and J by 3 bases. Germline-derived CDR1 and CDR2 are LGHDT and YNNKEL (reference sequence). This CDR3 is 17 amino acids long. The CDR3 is CASSLRTSGSRTDTQYF. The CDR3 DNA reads TGTGCCAGCAGCCTTCGGACTAGCGGGAGTCGGACAGATACGCAGTATTTT.

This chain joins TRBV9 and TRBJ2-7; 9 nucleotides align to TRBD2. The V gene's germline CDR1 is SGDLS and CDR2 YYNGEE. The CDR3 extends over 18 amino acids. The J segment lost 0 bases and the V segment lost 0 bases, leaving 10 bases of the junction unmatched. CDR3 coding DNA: TGTGCCAGCAGCGTAGGAACTAGCGGGTTCCTCAGCTCCTACGAGCAGTACTTC. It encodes CASSVGTSGFLSSYEQYF. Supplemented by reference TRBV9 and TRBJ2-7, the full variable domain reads DSGVTQTPKHLITATGQRVTLRCSPRSGDLSVYWYQQSLDQGLQFLIQYYNGEERAKGNILERFSAQQFPDLHSELNLSSLELGDSALYFCASSVGTSGFLSSYEQYFGPGTRLTVT.

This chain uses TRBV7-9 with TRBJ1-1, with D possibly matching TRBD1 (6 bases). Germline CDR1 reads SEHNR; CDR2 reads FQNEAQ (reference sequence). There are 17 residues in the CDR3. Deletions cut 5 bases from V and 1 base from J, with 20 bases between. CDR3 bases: TGTGCCAGCAGCCCAGCAGTTCTGGCCAGGGGGAACACTGAAGCTTTCTTT. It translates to CASSPAVLARGNTEAFF. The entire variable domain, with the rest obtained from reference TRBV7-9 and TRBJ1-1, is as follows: DTGVSQNPRHKITKRGQNVTFRCDPISEHNRLYWYRQTLGQGPEFLTYFQNEAQLEKSRLLSDRFSAERPKGSFSTLEIQRTEQGDSAMYLCASSPAVLARGNTEAFFGQGTRLTVV.

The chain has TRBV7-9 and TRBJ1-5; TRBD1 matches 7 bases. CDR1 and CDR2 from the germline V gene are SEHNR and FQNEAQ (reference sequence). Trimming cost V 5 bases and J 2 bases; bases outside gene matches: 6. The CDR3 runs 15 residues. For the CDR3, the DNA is TGTGCCAGCAGCCAAGGGGGCGGGGGCAATCAGCCCCAGCATTTT. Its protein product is CASSQGGGGNQPQHF.

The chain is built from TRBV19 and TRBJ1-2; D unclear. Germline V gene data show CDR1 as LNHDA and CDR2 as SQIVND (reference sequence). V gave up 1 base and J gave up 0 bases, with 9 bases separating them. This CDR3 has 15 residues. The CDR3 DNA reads TGTGCCAGTAGTATAGTCGCAGAAGCTAACTATGGCTACACCTTC. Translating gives CASSIVAEANYGYTF.

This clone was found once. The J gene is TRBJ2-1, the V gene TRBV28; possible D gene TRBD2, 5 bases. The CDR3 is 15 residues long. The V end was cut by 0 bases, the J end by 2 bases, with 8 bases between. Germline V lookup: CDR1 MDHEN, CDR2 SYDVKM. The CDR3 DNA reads TGTGCCAGCAGTTTATGGTCCGGGACCTACAATGAGCAGTTCTTC. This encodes CASSLWSGTYNEQFF.

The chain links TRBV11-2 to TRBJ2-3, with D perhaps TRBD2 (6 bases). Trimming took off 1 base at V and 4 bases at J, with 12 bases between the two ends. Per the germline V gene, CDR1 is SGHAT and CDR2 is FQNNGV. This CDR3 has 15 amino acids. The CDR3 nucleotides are TGTGCCAGCAGCTTAGGACTAGGTCAGGCAGATACGCAGTATTTT. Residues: CASSLGLGQADTQYF.

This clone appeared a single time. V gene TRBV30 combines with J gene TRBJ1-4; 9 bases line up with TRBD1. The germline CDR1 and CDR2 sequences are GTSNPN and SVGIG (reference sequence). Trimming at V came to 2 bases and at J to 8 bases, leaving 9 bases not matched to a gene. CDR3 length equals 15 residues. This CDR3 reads CAWSQMDRGREKLFF. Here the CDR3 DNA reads TGTGCCTGGAGTCAAATGGACAGGGGACGGGAAAAACTGTTTTTT.

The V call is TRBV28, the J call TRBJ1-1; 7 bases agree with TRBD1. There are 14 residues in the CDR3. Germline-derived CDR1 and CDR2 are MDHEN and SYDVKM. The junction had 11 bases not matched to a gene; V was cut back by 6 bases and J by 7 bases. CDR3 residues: CASSSGTALFEAFF. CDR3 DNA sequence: TGTGCCAGCAGCTCCGGGACAGCTCTGTTTGAAGCTTTCTTT. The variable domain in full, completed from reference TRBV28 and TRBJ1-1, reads DVKVTQSSRYLVKRTGEKVFLECVQDMDHENMFWYRQDPGLGLRLIYFSYDVKMKEKGDIPEGYSVSREKKERFSLILESASTNQTSMYLCASSSGTALFEAFFGQGTRLTVV.

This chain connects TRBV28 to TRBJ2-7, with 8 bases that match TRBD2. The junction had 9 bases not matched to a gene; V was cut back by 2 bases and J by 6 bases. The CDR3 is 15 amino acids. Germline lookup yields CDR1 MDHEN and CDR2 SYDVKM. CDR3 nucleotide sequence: TGTGCCAGCAGTTTACCTGCAAGCGGGAGAGCCGAGCAGTACTTC. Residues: CASSLPASGRAEQYF.

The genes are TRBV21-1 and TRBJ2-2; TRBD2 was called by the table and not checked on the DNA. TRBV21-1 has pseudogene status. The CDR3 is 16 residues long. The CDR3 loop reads CASSFRRVRSTGELFF. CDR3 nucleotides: TGTGCCAGCAGCTTCAGGAGGGTACGGAGCACCGGGGAGCTGTTTTTT.

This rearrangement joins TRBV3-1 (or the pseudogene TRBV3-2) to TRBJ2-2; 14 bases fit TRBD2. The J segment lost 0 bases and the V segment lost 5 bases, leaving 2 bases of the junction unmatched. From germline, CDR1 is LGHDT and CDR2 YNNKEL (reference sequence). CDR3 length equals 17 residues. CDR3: CASSMGLAGANTGELFF. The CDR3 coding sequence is TGTGCCAGCAGCATGGGACTAGCGGGGGCGAACACCGGGGAGCTGTTTTTT.

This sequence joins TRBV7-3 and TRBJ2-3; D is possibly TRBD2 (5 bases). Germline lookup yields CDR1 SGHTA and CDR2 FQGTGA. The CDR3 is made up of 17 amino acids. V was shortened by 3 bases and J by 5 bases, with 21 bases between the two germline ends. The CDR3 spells CASSFSGSLKWIDTQYF. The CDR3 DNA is TGTGCCAGCAGCTTCTCGGGGAGTCTCAAATGGATAGATACGCAGTATTTT.

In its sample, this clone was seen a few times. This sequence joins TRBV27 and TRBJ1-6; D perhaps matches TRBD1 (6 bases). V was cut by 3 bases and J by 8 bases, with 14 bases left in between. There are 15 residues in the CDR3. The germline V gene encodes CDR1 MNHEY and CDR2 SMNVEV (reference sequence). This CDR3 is CASSLGGRGYSPLHF. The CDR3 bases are TGTGCCAGCAGTTTGGGGGGGCGCGGGTATTCACCCCTCCACTTT.

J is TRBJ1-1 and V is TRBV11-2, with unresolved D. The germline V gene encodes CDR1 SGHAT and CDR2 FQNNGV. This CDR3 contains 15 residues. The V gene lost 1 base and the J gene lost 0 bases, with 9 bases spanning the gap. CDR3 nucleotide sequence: TGTGCCAGCAGCTTAGTGCTCCCTATGAACACTGAAGCTTTCTTT. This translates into CASSLVLPMNTEAFF.

The CDR3 nucleotides are TGTGCCAGCAGCCTCGGGACAGCTTCTCTCTCTGGGGCCAACGTCCTGACTTTC. Protein product: CASSLGTASLSGANVLTF. V is TRBV5-4 and J is TRBJ2-6; 7 bases agree with TRBD1. In germline, CDR1 is SGHNT, CDR2 YYREEE (reference sequence). The CDR3 extends over 18 amino acids. Trimming took 4 bases from V and 0 from J; bases not matched to a gene: 10.

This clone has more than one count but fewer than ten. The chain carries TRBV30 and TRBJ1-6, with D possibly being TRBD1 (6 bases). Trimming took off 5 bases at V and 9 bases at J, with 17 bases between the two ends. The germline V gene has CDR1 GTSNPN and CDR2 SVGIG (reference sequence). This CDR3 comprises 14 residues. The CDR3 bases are TGTGCCTGGGGTTATACAGGGATCGGTTCACCCCTCCACTTT. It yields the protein CAWGYTGIGSPLHF.

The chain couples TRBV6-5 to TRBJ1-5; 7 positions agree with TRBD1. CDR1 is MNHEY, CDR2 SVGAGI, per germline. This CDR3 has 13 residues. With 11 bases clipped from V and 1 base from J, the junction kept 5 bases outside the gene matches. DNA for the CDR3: TGTGCCGCCAGGGGACAGAGCAATCAGCCCCAGCATTTT. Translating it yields CAARGQSNQPQHF.

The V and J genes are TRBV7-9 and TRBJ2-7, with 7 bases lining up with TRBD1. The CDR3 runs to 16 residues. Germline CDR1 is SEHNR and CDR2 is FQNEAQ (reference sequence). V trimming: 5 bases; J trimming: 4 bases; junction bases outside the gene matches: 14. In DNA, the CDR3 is TGTGCCAGCAGCAAAACTTCCGGGACAGATCCTTACGAGCAGTACTTC. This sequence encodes CASSKTSGTDPYEQYF.

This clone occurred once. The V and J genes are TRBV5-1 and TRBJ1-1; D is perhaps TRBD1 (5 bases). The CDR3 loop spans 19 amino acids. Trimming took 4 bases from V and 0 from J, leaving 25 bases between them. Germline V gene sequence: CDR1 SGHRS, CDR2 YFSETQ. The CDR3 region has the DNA TGCGCCAGCAGCCGCGGGACCGGCTTAAACCTCCTCATGAACACTGAAGCTTTCTTT. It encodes CASSRGTGLNLLMNTEAFF.

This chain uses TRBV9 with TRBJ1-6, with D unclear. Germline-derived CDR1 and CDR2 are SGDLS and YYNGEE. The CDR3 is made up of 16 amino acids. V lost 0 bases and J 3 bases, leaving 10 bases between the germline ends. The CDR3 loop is CASSVAGNNYNSPLHF. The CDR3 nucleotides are TGTGCCAGCAGCGTAGCAGGCAACAACTATAATTCACCCCTCCACTTT.

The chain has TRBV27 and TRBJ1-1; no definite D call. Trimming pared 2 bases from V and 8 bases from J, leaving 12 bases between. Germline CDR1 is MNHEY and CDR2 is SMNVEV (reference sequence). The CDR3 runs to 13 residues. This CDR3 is CASSLRGSVEAFF. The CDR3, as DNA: TGTGCCAGCAGTTTACGGGGTTCTGTAGAAGCTTTCTTT.

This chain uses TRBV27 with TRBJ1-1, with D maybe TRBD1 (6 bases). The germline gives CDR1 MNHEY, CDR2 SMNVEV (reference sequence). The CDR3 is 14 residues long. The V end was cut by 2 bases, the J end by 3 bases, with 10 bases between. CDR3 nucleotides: TGTGCCAGCAGTTTACTAGGGGGATACACTGAAGCTTTCTTT. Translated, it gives CASSLLGGYTEAFF.